Listed here are 17 T cell receptor beta chains from one sample, sequenced in a study of blood T cell repertoires in COVID-19 (dated by TCRdb to 2018 to 2020). The library was made by the immunoSEQ multiplex PCR assay. The table was pulled from immuneACCESS by TCRdb, which kept in-frame rearrangements only. Such tables lose some clones; where checked, under half of the loss comes from unresolved V genes, and the rest has no known cause. The sample data list about 250,000 clones, and under 90% of these were observed just once. Clones ranked in the top ten supply 1.5% to 2% of the sample. Sequenced sample: PBMCs or T cells enriched from blood (not recorded which). These receptors were collected from a man aged 35 to 55 who had recovered from COVID-19.

The chain recombines TRBV28 with TRBJ2-5, with 9 positions matching TRBD1. The V segment lost 5 bases and the J segment 0 bases; nucleotides outside the gene matches: 1. The CDR3 is 14 amino acids. The germline V gene encodes CDR1 MDHEN and CDR2 SYDVKM. The CDR3 DNA sequence: TGTGCCAGCAGTGGGACAGGGCACCAAGAGACCCAGTACTTC. Translation: CASSGTGHQETQYF.

This CDR3 is CASSAAGERSNQPQHF. CDR3 DNA: TGTGCCAGCAGTGCCGCAGGGGAGCGGAGCAATCAGCCCCAGCATTTT. This chain links TRBV2 with TRBJ1-5, with D perhaps TRBD1 (6 bases). The CDR3 is 16 residues long. CDR1 and CDR2 from the germline V gene are SNHLY and FYNNEI. Trimming left V 4 bases short and J 1 base short, with 14 bases between.

This chain links TRBV10-3 with TRBJ1-2; TRBD1 might be the D (6 bases). The CDR3 has 15 residues. Germline values: CDR1 ENHRY, CDR2 SYGVKD. Trimming left V 7 bases short and J 1 base short, with 16 bases between. Here the CDR3 DNA reads TGTGCCATCATCCAGGACAGTAACCTTAACTATGGCTACACCTTC. This encodes CAIIQDSNLNYGYTF.

V usage is TRBV6-5 and J usage is TRBJ1-5; 7 bases are a match to TRBD1. V dropped 6 bases and J dropped 5; count of bases not matched to a gene: 4. The CDR3 is 13 amino acids. Germline CDR1 is MNHEY and CDR2 is SVGAGI. CDR3 DNA sequence: TGTGCCAGCAGGGGGACAGAGTATCAGCCCCAGCATTTT. It is translated as CASRGTEYQPQHF.

This chain links TRBV30 with TRBJ1-3, with D unresolved. Trimming shortened V by 0 bases and J by 1 base, and 7 bases separated the two germline ends. Per the germline V gene, CDR1 is GTSNPN and CDR2 is SVGIG (reference sequence). The length of the CDR3 is 14 residues. CDR3 sequence (DNA): TGTGCCTGGAGTGTTCTTACTTCTGGAAACACCATATATTTT. This sequence encodes CAWSVLTSGNTIYF. Together with reference TRBV30 and TRBJ1-3, the CDR3 gives the full variable domain: SQTIHQWPATLVQPVGSPLSLECTVEGTSNPNLYWYRQAAGRGLQLLFYSVGIGQISSEVPQNLSASRPQDRQFILSSKKLLLSDSGFYLCAWSVLTSGNTIYFGEGSWLTVV.

The DNA for the CDR3 is TGCGCCAGCAGCCAAGAGGGACAGCCCTACGAGCAGTACTTC. This sequence encodes CASSQEGQPYEQYF. This chain links TRBV4-1 with TRBJ2-7; 7 bases are a match to TRBD1. From germline, CDR1 is MGHRA and CDR2 YSYEKL. J gave up 2 bases and V 0 bases, and 1 base lay outside the gene matches. The CDR3 runs 14 residues.

The gene calls are TRBV7-9 and TRBJ2-5, with 9 bases that match TRBD1. CDR3 size: 14 residues. V lost 5 bases, J lost 4 bases, and 5 bases stayed unmatched. Looked up from germline, CDR1 is SEHNR and CDR2 is FQNEAQ (reference sequence). Here the CDR3 reads CASSPNRGRETQYF. The CDR3, as DNA: TGTGCCAGCAGCCCCAACAGGGGGCGAGAGACCCAGTACTTC.

The chain employs TRBV5-4 and TRBJ1-3; TRBD1 aligns across 12 bases. From germline, CDR1 is SGHNT and CDR2 YYREEE (reference sequence). J lost 3 bases, V lost 4 bases, and 8 bases had no gene match. The CDR3 consists of 17 residues. For the CDR3, the DNA is TGTGCCAGCAGCAACGGGACAGGGGGCTTTTTTGGAAACACCATATATTTT. Residues: CASSNGTGGFFGNTIYF.

V is TRBV3-1 (or the pseudogene TRBV3-2) and J is TRBJ2-1; TRBD2 aligns across 9 bases. CDR3 size: 17 residues. In germline, CDR1 is LGHDT, CDR2 YNNKEL (reference sequence). The junction had 9 bases not matched to a gene; V was cut back by 3 bases and J by 3 bases. CDR3 sequence reads: CASSHSFAGGVYNEQFF. The CDR3 DNA follows: TGTGCCAGCAGCCACTCCTTCGCGGGAGGGGTCTACAATGAGCAGTTCTTC.

The chain combines TRBV29-1 with TRBJ2-7; D call uncertain. Germline lookup yields CDR1 SQVTM and CDR2 ANQGSEA. The length of the CDR3 is 12 residues. Deletions cut 4 bases from V and 1 base from J, with 8 bases between. The CDR3 nucleotides are TGCAGCGTTGTCACATCTTCCTACGAGCAGTACTTC. Its protein product is CSVVTSSYEQYF.

The table lists this clone with a few counts. V is TRBV30 and J is TRBJ1-6; D remains ambiguous. The CDR3 spans 16 residues. CDR1 and CDR2 from the germline V gene are GTSNPN and SVGIG (reference sequence). V was pared by 4 bases and J by 4 bases, with 17 bases between. The CDR3 loop reads CAWTKTSGVYNSPLHF. In DNA, the CDR3 is TGTGCCTGGACGAAAACCTCCGGGGTGTATAATTCACCCCTCCACTTT.

The chain combines TRBV18 with TRBJ1-1; 9 bases match TRBD1. Germline lookup yields CDR1 KGHSH and CDR2 LQKENI. The CDR3 runs to 14 residues. The V gene end was trimmed by 5 bases and the J gene end by 6 bases; junction bases not matched to a gene: 7. This CDR3 reads CASSMDRGRAEAFF. CDR3 bases: TGTGCCAGCTCAATGGACAGGGGTCGCGCTGAAGCTTTCTTT.

In nucleotides, the CDR3 is TGCAGCGTTGAACCCGTGAACACCGGGGAGCTGTTTTTT. Translating gives CSVEPVNTGELFF. The chain joins TRBV29-1 to TRBJ2-2; D remains ambiguous. The ends were cut back, 2 bases at V and 1 base at J, with 5 bases in the middle. Germline V gene lookup returns CDR1 SQVTM and CDR2 ANQGSEA. The CDR3 covers 13 residues.

The chain couples TRBV21-1 to TRBJ2-5; the table calls TRBD1, which could not be checked here. TRBV21-1 is marked as a pseudogene. The CDR3 has 19 amino acids. CDR3 amino acids: CASRKEGVSPPRIQETQYF. The CDR3 coding sequence is TGTGCCAGCAGGAAAGAAGGGGTCTCCCCCCCTCGAATACAAGAGACCCAGTACTTC.

The chain employs TRBV14 and TRBJ1-1; 7 nucleotides align to TRBD1. Germline V gene sequence: CDR1 SGHDN, CDR2 FVKESK. The CDR3 sequence is 17 residues long. Germline trimming cut 4 bases from V and 3 bases from J; bases unmatched to any gene: 14. The CDR3 loop reads CASSLLQGVRKDTEAFF. CDR3 coding DNA: TGTGCCAGCAGCCTCCTGCAGGGGGTAAGGAAGGACACTGAAGCTTTCTTT.

CDR3 protein: CASSQLGQGATYNSPLHF. The CDR3 DNA reads TGTGCCAGCAGCCAACTAGGACAGGGGGCTACCTATAATTCACCCCTCCACTTT. The rearrangement joins TRBV4-2 to TRBJ1-6, with 11 bases identical to TRBD1. This CDR3 is 18 amino acids long. Germline V gene sequence: CDR1 LGHNA, CDR2 YNFKEQ. With 2 bases clipped from V and 2 bases from J, the junction kept 5 bases outside the gene matches.

V is TRBV3-1 (or the pseudogene TRBV3-2) and J is TRBJ1-2; D is possibly TRBD1 (5 bases). The germline V and J ends were trimmed by 0 bases and 6 bases, with 14 bases remaining between them. The germline V gene has CDR1 LGHDT and CDR2 YNNKEL (reference sequence). This CDR3 has 15 amino acids. CDR3 residues: CASSQDFWRGDGYTF. The CDR3 nucleotides are TGTGCCAGCAGCCAAGATTTCTGGAGGGGCGATGGCTACACCTTC.